The rows below give T cell receptor beta chains drawn from one sample of a study of cytomegalovirus exposure and HLA in healthy donors. Generated by immunoSEQ multiplex PCR, the TCRdb table keeps only in-frame clones and is missing some. Of 90,000 or so clones in the sample, roughly four fifths are singletons; the top ten hold approximately 3.6%. Sequencing was carried out using PBMCs. The receptors were gathered from a man in his thirties or forties in good health and CMV-seropositive. Each CDR3 is given with its conserved first and last residue. The D gene is left open where the match is weak. Size values are once, few and many counts, or a class for expanded clones, and some rows have none.

v_gene	d_gene	j_gene	abundance	CDR3nt	CDR3aa
TRBV18	NA	TRBJ2-7	NA	TGTGCCAGCTCACCAACAAACTACGAGCAGTACTTC	CASSPTNYEQYF
TRBV15	TRBD1	TRBJ1-5	NA	TGTGCCACCAGCAGGGACAGGGTCAATCAGCCCCAGCATTTT	CATSRDRVNQPQHF
TRBV13	TRBD1	TRBJ2-7	few	TGTGCCAGCAGCTTAGTCAAGAGTGTCGGGACAGGGGTTTACGAGCAGTACTTC	CASSLVKSVGTGVYEQYF
TRBV5-5	NA	TRBJ1-6	NA	TGTGCCAGCAGCCGACAGGAATCCAGTTCACCCCTCCACTTT	CASSRQESSSPLHF
TRBV4-2	TRBD2	TRBJ2-3	few	TGTGCCAGCAGCCCGGGACTAGCGGGGGGTCCCACAGATACGCAGTATTTT	CASSPGLAGGPTDTQYF
TRBV10-3	NA	TRBJ2-2	NA	TGTGCCATCAGCCGGACACAGACAAACACCGGGGAGCTGTTTTTT	CAISRTQTNTGELFF
TRBV7-9	TRBD1	TRBJ1-1	few	TGTGCCAGCAGCCGGACAGGGGGCACTGAAGCTTTCTTT	CASSRTGGTEAFF
TRBV7-8	NA	TRBJ2-2	NA	TGTGCCAGCAGAAGAGGAGCTCCGAACACCGGGGAGCTGTTTTTT	CASRRGAPNTGELFF
TRBV6-6	NA	TRBJ2-5	NA	TGTGCCAGCAGTTACAGCAGGGAAAGAGAGACCCAGTACTTC	CASSYSRERETQYF
TRBV2	NA	TRBJ1-6	NA	TGTGCCAGCAGTGAGGAGTTAGGGAGTCCACCCCTCCACTTT	CASSEELGSPPLHF
TRBV4-1	NA	TRBJ1-1	NA	TGCGCCAGCAGCCAAGATATACGGGGGGTTGGTAGCACTGAAGCTTTCTTT	CASSQDIRGVGSTEAFF
TRBV7-8	NA	TRBJ2-5	NA	TGTGCCAGCAGCTTAGTCCCGAGCAGGGCCCAAGAGACCCAGTACTTC	CASSLVPSRAQETQYF
TRBV18	NA	TRBJ1-1	NA	TGTGCCAGCTCAGCCCAGGGGAACACTGAAGCTTTCTTT	CASSAQGNTEAFF
TRBV5-1	NA	TRBJ1-2	NA	TGCGCCAGCAGCCTGGAGATTCGGGGGTTCTATGGCTACACCTTC	CASSLEIRGFYGYTF
TRBV5-1	NA	TRBJ2-3	NA	TGCGCCAGCAGCTTGGCCTTTAGTGATACGCAGTATTTT	CASSLAFSDTQYF
TRBV5-6	TRBD1	TRBJ2-2	NA	TGTGCCAGCAGCCCGGTGGACAGGGGCAACACCGGGGAGCTGTTTTTT	CASSPVDRGNTGELFF
TRBV5-1	NA	TRBJ2-1	NA	TGCGCCAGCAGCTCAGAACTTCGGGACTTGTACGGTGAGCAGTTCTTC	CASSSELRDLYGEQFF
TRBV9	NA	TRBJ1-3	once	TGTGCCAGCAGCGCTCAGGGGTCTGGAAACGCCATATATTTT	CASSAQGSGNAIYF
TRBV2	TRBD1	TRBJ2-3	NA	TGTGCCAGCAGGGAGGGGGGACAGGTGCTCACAGATACGCAGTATTTT	CASREGGQVLTDTQYF
TRBV7-8	NA	TRBJ1-1	once	TGTGCCAGCAGCCGAACAGGGCTTAACACTGAAGCTTTCTTT	CASSRTGLNTEAFF
TRBV5-4	NA	TRBJ2-3	NA	TGTGCCAGCAGCTTGGCGGCAGGGTTGGTAGATACGCAGTATTTT	CASSLAAGLVDTQYF
TRBV6-6	TRBD2	TRBJ2-3	few	TGTGCCAGCAGTTACTCGCGGGGGTCACTGGGAGATACGCAGTATTTT	CASSYSRGSLGDTQYF
TRBV6-6	NA	TRBJ1-4	NA	TGTGCCAGCAGTCTGAGACAGGCCTCCATAGGAAAACTGTTTTTT	CASSLRQASIGKLFF
TRBV5-1	NA	TRBJ2-7	NA	TGCGCCAGCAGCACATCAGGGGTCTCCTACGAGCAGTACTTC	CASSTSGVSYEQYF
TRBV11-2	TRBD2	TRBJ2-7	NA	TGTGCCAGCAGCTTAGATCCGGGAGGGCCGTCCTACGAGCAGTACTTC	CASSLDPGGPSYEQYF
TRBV19	NA	TRBJ2-7	few	TGTGCCAGTAGCCGGGACACCGCCACCTACGAGCAGTACTTC	CASSRDTATYEQYF
TRBV28	NA	TRBJ2-2	NA	TGTGCCAGCAGCGGGGCCGGGGAGCTGTTTTTT	CASSGAGELFF
TRBV27	TRBD2	TRBJ2-2	NA	TGTGCCAGCAGTGTAAGACTAGCAGAGAACACCGGGGAGCTGTTTTTT	CASSVRLAENTGELFF
TRBV30	NA	TRBJ2-7	NA	TGTGCCTGGAGTCCAGGGGGACTGCGGTACTCCTACGAGCAGTACTTC	CAWSPGGLRYSYEQYF
TRBV5-6	TRBD1	TRBJ1-5	NA	TGTGCCAGCAGCTTGGGAAGGGGACAGGGGGATCAGCCCCAGCATTTT	CASSLGRGQGDQPQHF
TRBV19	NA	TRBJ1-3	NA	TGTGCCAGTAGTCCCTGGAGGGTTCCTGGAAACACCATATATTTT	CASSPWRVPGNTIYF
TRBV7-2	NA	TRBJ2-7	NA	TGTGCCAGCAGCTTAGTGGCGGAAGCCTACGAGCAGTACTTC	CASSLVAEAYEQYF
TRBV7-2	TRBD1	TRBJ2-1	NA	TGTGCCAGCAGCTTAACCCTGGACAGGGAGGAAGAGTTCTTC	CASSLTLDREEEFF
TRBV9	NA	TRBJ1-6	NA	TGTGCCAGCAGCCTTGGACTCGGCGATTCACCCCTCCACTTT	CASSLGLGDSPLHF
TRBV2	TRBD1	TRBJ2-1	NA	TGTGCCAGCAGTTCCCCGGACAGGGGGAATGAGCAGTTCTTC	CASSSPDRGNEQFF
TRBV2	NA	TRBJ2-3	NA	TGTGCCAGCAGTGGGAACCGGGACAGGGGTAAGCGGGAGGGCCCAACAGATACGCAGTATTTT	CASSGNRDRGKREGPTDTQYF
TRBV10-3	TRBD1	TRBJ1-5	NA	TGTGCCATCAGTACAGGGGGCGGGCAGCCCCAGCATTTT	CAISTGGGQPQHF
TRBV11-2	NA	TRBJ2-1	NA	TGTGCCAGCAGCCCTCTTGGGGGGTCCTCCTACAATGAGCAGTTCTTC	CASSPLGGSSYNEQFF
TRBV28	TRBD1	TRBJ1-1	few	TGTGCCAGCAGTTTCGACAGGGTTCGAACTGAAGCTTTCTTT	CASSFDRVRTEAFF
TRBV28	NA	TRBJ1-1	few	TGTGCCTCTGAGGAGCGGAACACTGAAGCTTTCTTT	CASEERNTEAFF
TRBV2	NA	TRBJ2-6	once	TGTGCCAGCACGGGGGAAAGCTCTGGGGCCAACGTCCTGACTTTC	CASTGESSGANVLTF
TRBV6-5	NA	TRBJ1-1	few	TGTGCCATCAGTGACAACAAGGAAGCTTTCTTT	CAISDNKEAFF
TRBV10-1	TRBD2	TRBJ2-5	once	TGCGCCAGCAGCCAAGAACTAGCGGGTCAAGAGACCCAGTACTTC	CASSQELAGQETQYF
TRBV4-1	TRBD2	TRBJ2-5	NA	TGCGCCAGCAGCCAACGGGGGGTAGAGACCCAGTACTTC	CASSQRGVETQYF
TRBV27	NA	TRBJ2-7	NA	TGTGCCAGCAGCCCAAGGTACAGCCCTTACGAGCAGTACTTC	CASSPRYSPYEQYF
TRBV6-6	NA	TRBJ1-3	NA	TGTGCCAGCATTTCACTAGCTGGAAACACCATATATTTT	CASISLAGNTIYF
TRBV2	TRBD1	TRBJ2-1	NA	TGTGCCAGCAGTGGGGACAGGGAGAATGAGCAGTTCTTC	CASSGDRENEQFF
TRBV7-2	NA	TRBJ1-2	NA	TGTGCCAGCAGCGGGAACCCGAGGGATGGCTACACCTTC	CASSGNPRDGYTF
TRBV4-3	TRBD1	TRBJ1-4	NA	TGCGCCAGCAGCCCAGCGGACAGGGGGATTGAAAAACTGTTTTTT	CASSPADRGIEKLFF
TRBV7-8	TRBD1	TRBJ2-7	NA	TGTGCCAGCAGCGCCCACAGGGGGCTGAGGGAGCAGTACTTC	CASSAHRGLREQYF
TRBV5-1	TRBD2	TRBJ2-3	NA	TGCGCCAGCAGCACCTCTAGCGGACCCACAGATACGCAGTATTTT	CASSTSSGPTDTQYF
TRBV7-6	NA	TRBJ2-1	NA	TGTGCCAGCAGCTTACCCAACTACAATGAGCAGTTCTTC	CASSLPNYNEQFF
TRBV7-7	TRBD1	TRBJ2-6	NA	TGTGCCAGCAGCCCCGGGACAGGGGCTGGGGCCAACGTCCTGACTTTC	CASSPGTGAGANVLTF
TRBV10-3	NA	TRBJ1-4	NA	TGTGCCATCAGTGTTTCGGGGGGCTCTAATGAAAAACTGTTTTTT	CAISVSGGSNEKLFF
TRBV27	NA	TRBJ2-1	NA	TGTGCCAGCAGGCCCGCGGGCAATGAGCAGTTCTTC	CASRPAGNEQFF
TRBV25-1	TRBD1	TRBJ2-7	NA	TGTGCCAGCAGTGAAAGACAGGGATTAACCTACGAGCAGTACTTC	CASSERQGLTYEQYF
TRBV6-1	NA	TRBJ1-1	few	TGTGCCAGCAGTGAAAGGGGGGGAACTGAAGCTTTCTTT	CASSERGGTEAFF
TRBV19	NA	TRBJ2-3	NA	TGTGCCAGTAGTATCCCAGGGGCAGATACGCAGTATTTT	CASSIPGADTQYF
TRBV6-6	NA	TRBJ2-3	once	TGTGCCAGCAGTTACTCGAGAGATACGCAGTATTTT	CASSYSRDTQYF